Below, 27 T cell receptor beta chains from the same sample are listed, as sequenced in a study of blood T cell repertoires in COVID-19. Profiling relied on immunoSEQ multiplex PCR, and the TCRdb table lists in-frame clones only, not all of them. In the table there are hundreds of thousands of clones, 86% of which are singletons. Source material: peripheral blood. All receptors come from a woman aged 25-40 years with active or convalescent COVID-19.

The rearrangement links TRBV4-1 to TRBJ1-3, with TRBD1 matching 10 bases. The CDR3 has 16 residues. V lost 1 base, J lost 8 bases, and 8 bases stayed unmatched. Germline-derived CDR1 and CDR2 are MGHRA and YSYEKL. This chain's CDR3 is CASSQAGQGLSDTIYF. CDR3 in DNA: TGCGCCAGCAGCCAAGCGGGACAGGGGCTCTCAGACACCATATATTTT.

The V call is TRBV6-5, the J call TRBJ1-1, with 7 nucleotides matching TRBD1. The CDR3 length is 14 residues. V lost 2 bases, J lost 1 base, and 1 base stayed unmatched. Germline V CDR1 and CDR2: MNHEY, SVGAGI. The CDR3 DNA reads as TGTGCCAGCAGTTACGACAGGGCGAACACTGAAGCTTTCTTT. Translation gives CASSYDRANTEAFF.

Here the CDR3 reads CATTPERISYNEQFF. The CDR3 DNA reads TGCGCCACTACACCGGAGCGCATCTCCTACAATGAGCAGTTCTTC. The chain recombines TRBV4-1 with TRBJ2-1; no definite D call. Germline CDR1 MGHRA, CDR2 YSYEKL. V shed 10 bases and J shed 0 bases, with 16 bases lying between them. The CDR3 extends over 15 amino acids.

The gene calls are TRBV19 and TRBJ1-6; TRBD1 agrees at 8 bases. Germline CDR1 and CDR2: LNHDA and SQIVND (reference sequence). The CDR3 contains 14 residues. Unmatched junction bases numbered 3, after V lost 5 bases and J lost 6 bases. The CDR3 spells CASSRTGSNSPLHF. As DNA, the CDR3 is TGTGCCAGTAGTCGGACAGGGTCTAATTCACCCCTCCACTTT.

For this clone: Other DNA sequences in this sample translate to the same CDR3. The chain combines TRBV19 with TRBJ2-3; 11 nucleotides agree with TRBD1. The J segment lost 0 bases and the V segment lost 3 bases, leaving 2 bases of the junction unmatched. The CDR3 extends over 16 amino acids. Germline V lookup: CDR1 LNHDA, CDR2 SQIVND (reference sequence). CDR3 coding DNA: TGTGCCAGTAGTATTGGGACAGGGGGTAGCACAGATACGCAGTATTTT. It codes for CASSIGTGGSTDTQYF.

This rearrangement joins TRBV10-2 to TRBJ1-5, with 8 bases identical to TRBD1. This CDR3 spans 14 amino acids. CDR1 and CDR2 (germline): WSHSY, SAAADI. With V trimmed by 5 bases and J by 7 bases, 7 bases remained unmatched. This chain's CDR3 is CASSFDRGGQPQHF. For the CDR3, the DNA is TGCGCCAGCAGTTTTGACAGGGGTGGACAGCCCCAGCATTTT.

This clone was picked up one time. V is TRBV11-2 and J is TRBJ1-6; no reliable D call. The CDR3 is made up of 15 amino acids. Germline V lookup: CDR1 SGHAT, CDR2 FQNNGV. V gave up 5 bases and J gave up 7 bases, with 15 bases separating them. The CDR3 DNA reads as TGTGCCAGCAGCCTTCCGGGAGTCGGGAATTCACCCCTCCACTTT. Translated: CASSLPGVGNSPLHF.

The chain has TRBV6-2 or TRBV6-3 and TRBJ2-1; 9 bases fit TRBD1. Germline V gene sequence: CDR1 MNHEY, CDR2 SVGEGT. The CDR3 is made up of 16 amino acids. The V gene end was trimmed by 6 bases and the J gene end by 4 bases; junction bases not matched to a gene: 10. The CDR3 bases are TGTGCCAGCAGCCCATATCCGACAGGGGGATACAATGAGCAGTTCTTC. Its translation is CASSPYPTGGYNEQFF.

The CDR3 DNA is TGTGCCAGCAGCCGGACAGGGCCGGACTATGGCTACACCTTC. Translating gives CASSRTGPDYGYTF. The V gene is TRBV7-8, the J gene TRBJ1-2, with 8 bases matching TRBD1. Trimming removed 5 bases from V and 3 bases from J; junction bases left unmatched: 5. CDR3 length: 14 amino acids. The germline gives CDR1 SGHVS, CDR2 FQNEAQ.

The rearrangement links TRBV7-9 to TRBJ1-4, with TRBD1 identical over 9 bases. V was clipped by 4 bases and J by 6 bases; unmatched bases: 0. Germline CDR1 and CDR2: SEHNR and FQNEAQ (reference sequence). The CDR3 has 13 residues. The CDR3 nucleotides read TGTGCCAGCAGCTGGACAGGGGATGAAAAACTGTTTTTT. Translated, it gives CASSWTGDEKLFF. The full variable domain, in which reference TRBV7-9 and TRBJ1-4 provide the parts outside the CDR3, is DTGVSQNPRHKITKRGQNVTFRCDPISEHNRLYWYRQTLGQGPEFLTYFQNEAQLEKSRLLSDRFSAERPKGSFSTLEIQRTEQGDSAMYLCASSWTGDEKLFFGSGTQLSVL.

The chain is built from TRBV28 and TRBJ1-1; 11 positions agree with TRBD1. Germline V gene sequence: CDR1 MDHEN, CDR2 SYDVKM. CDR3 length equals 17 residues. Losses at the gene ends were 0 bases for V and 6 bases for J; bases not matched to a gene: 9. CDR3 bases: TGTGCCAGCAGTTTATGGGCCGGGGACAGGGGGAGCCCTGAAGCTTTCTTT. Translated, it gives CASSLWAGDRGSPEAFF.

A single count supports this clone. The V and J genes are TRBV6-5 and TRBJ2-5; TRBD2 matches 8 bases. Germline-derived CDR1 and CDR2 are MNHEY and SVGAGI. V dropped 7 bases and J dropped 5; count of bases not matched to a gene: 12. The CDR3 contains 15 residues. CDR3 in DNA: TGTGCCAGCACAATCGTGGCGGGGGGCGGGGAGACCCAGTACTTC. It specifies CASTIVAGGGETQYF.

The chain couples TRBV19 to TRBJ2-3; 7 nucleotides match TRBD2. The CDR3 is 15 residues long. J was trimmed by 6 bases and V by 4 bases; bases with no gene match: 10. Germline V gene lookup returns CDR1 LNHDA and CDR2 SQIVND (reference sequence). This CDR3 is CASSTRLALGDTQYF. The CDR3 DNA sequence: TGTGCCAGTAGTACCAGACTAGCCCTCGGGGATACGCAGTATTTT.

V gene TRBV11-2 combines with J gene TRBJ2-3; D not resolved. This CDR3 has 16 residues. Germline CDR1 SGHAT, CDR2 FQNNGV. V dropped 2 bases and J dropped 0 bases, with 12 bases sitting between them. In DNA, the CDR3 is TGTGCCAGCAGCTTATGGTTTGCGGAAAGCACAGATACGCAGTATTTT. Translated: CASSLWFAESTDTQYF.

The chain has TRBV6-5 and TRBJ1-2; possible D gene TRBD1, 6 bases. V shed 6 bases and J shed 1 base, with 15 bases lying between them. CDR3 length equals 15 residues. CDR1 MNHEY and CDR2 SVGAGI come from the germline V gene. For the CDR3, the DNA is TGTGCCAGCAGGGCAGGGGCCTCTTTTAACTATGGCTACACCTTC. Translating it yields CASRAGASFNYGYTF.

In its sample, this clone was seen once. The CDR3 DNA reads TGCGCCAGCAGCCAATTTCTAGCGGATACCTACAATGAGCAGTTCTTC. Protein sequence: CASSQFLADTYNEQFF. This chain joins TRBV5-1 and TRBJ2-1; 7 bases are shared with TRBD2. Germline values: CDR1 SGHRS, CDR2 YFSETQ. Trimming at V came to 4 bases and at J to 2 bases, leaving 9 bases not matched to a gene. This CDR3 is built from 16 residues.

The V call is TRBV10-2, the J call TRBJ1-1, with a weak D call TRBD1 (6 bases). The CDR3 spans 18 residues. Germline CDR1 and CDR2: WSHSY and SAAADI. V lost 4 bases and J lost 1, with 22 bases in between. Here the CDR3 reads CASSGTEDSPIKNTEAFF. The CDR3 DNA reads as TGCGCCAGCAGTGGAACAGAGGACAGCCCCATAAAGAACACTGAAGCTTTCTTT.

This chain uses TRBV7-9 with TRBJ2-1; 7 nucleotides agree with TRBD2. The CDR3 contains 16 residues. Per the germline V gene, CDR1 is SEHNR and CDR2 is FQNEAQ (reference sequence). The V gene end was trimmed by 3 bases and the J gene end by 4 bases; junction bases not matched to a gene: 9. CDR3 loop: CASSFSCAGAYNEQFF. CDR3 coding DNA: TGTGCCAGCAGCTTTTCCTGCGCGGGAGCATACAATGAGCAGTTCTTC. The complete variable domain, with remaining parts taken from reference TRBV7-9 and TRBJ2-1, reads DTGVSQNPRHKITKRGQNVTFRCDPISEHNRLYWYRQTLGQGPEFLTYFQNEAQLEKSRLLSDRFSAERPKGSFSTLEIQRTEQGDSAMYLCASSFSCAGAYNEQFFGPGTRLTVL.

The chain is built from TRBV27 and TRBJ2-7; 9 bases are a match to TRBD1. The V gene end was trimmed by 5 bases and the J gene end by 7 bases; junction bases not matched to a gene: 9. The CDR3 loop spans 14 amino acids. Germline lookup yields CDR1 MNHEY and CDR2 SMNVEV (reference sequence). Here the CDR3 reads CASSQGTGSSEQYF. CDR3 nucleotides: TGTGCCAGCAGTCAGGGGACAGGGTCGTCGGAGCAGTACTTC.

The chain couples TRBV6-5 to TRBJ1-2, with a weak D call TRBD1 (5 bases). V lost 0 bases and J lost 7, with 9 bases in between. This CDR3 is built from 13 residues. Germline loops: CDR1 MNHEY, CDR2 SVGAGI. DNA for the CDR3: TGTGCCAGCAGTTACTCCGGGACTCTTGGCTACACCTTC. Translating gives CASSYSGTLGYTF.

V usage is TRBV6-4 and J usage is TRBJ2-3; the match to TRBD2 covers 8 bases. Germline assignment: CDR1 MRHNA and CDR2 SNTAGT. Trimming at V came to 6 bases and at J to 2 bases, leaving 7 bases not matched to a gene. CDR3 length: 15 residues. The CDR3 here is CASRATAGATDTQYF. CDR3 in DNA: TGTGCCAGCAGGGCCACAGCGGGGGCCACAGATACGCAGTATTTT.

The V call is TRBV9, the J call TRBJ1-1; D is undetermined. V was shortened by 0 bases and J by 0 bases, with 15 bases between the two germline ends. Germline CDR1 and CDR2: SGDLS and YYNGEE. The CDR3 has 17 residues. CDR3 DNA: TGTGCCAGCAGCGTAGCTACGTCGAGAGGGATGAACACTGAAGCTTTCTTT. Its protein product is CASSVATSRGMNTEAFF.

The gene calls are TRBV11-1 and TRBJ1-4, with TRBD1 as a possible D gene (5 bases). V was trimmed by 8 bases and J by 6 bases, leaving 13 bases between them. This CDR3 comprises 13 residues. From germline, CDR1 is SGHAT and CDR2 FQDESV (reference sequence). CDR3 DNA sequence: TGTGCCAGCTCCCCGGGACTTCATGAAAAACTGTTTTTT. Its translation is CASSPGLHEKLFF.

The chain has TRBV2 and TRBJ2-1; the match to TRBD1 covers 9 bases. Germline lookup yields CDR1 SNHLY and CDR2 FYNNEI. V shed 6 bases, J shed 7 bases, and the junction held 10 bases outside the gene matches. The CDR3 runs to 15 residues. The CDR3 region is CASRDTGGGRNEQFF. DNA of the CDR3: TGTGCCAGCAGAGATACAGGGGGCGGTAGAAATGAGCAGTTCTTC.

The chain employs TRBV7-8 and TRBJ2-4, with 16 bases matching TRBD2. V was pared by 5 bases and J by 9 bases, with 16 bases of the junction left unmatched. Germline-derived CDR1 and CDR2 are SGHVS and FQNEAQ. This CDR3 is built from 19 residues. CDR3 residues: CASSAIGTSGRARGGIQYF. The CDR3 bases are TGTGCCAGCAGCGCCATTGGGACTAGCGGGAGGGCCCGGGGGGGCATTCAGTACTTC.

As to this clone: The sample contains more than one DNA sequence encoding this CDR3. CDR3 in DNA: TGTGCCAGCAGCCAAGATACAGGGCCCTACAATGAGCAGTTCTTC. It is translated as CASSQDTGPYNEQFF. The chain carries TRBV3-1 (or the pseudogene TRBV3-2) and TRBJ2-1, with D tentatively TRBD1 (6 bases). This CDR3 spans 15 amino acids. Germline values: CDR1 LGHDT, CDR2 YNNKEL (reference sequence). Trimming took 0 bases from V and 2 from J, leaving 8 bases between them.

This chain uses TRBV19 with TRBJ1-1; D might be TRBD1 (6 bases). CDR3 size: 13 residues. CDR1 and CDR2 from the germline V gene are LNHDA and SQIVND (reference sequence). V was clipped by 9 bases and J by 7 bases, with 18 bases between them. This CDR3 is CASEIFGGSEAFF. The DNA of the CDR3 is TGTGCCAGCGAGATCTTTGGGGGCAGTGAAGCTTTCTTT.